Listed below are T cell receptor beta chains from one sample, sequenced in a study of regulatory T cells in long-lasting Graves disease. Via MiXCR, TCRdb re-called the multiplex PCR reads, giving one row per CDR3 protein. This repertoire shows approximately 400,000 distinct CDR3 sequences, more than 20% found once; its top ten account for less than 25%. The source material was peripheral blood mononuclear cells (PBMCs), sampled when the disease was refractory, from a patient treated with antithyroid drugs. These receptor sequences come from a female donor with Graves disease. The CDR3 runs from the conserved cysteine through the conserved F or W. The size field is filled for only some rows; it gives once, few, many or a size class.

TRBV6-2/TRBV6-3,TRBJ1-2,.,CASSYTGGRGYTF
TRBV14,TRBJ2-6,.,CASSLLITGQPYSGANVLTF
TRBV30,TRBJ2-7,.,CAGGRLSGEQYF
TRBV5-1,TRBJ2-2,.,CASSYGLPNTGELFF
TRBV11-2,TRBJ2-1,many,CASSLEIGESSYNEQFF
TRBV7-9,TRBJ2-5,few,CASSRNRLLQETQYF
TRBV19,TRBJ2-2,.,CASGGQRKVGELFF
TRBV5-6,TRBJ2-6,.,CASSWGGSSGANVLTF
TRBV10-2,TRBJ2-7,.,CASIPDSTYEQYF
TRBV28,TRBJ2-7,few,CASKGTGAYEQYF
TRBV11-2,TRBJ2-7,few,CASSQVGFVEQYF
TRBV20-1,TRBJ2-7,many,CSARAPGQGTSYEQYF
TRBV19,TRBJ2-7,.,CASSLEGGVVYEQYF
TRBV20-1,TRBJ1-5,few,CSASRQPQHF
TRBV20-1,TRBJ2-2,few,CSARSLAVNTGELFF
TRBV20-1,TRBJ1-1,few,CSASDRGGGTEAFF